This T cell receptor (beta chain) was identified in a study of blood T cell repertoires in COVID-19. Whole-study context: The cDNA or gDNA used as material had been derived from T cells, B-cell-depleted T cells, or PBMCs.

The protocol was immunoSEQ multiplex PCR, while the TCRdb copy is restricted to in-frame clones and leaves out a portion. Seen here are some 350,000 clones, around 89% observed once, and the top ten hold approximately 1%. Recovered status applied to Cohort 3 donors who had two consecutive negative PCRs. It also applied to those with clearance or with symptom resolution. This receptor was taken from a man between 18 and 29 years old who had recovered from COVID-19. Material for sequencing was PBMCs or T cells enriched from blood (not recorded which).

The CDR3 DNA reads TGTGCCAGCAGCCAAGTCGGACTAGCGGGGGGGAATACGCAGTATTTT. This sequence encodes CASSQVGLAGGNTQYF. J is TRBJ2-3 and V is TRBV11-2; the match to TRBD2 covers 15 bases. In germline, CDR1 is SGHAT, CDR2 FQNNGV. The CDR3 length is 16 residues. V lost 5 bases, J lost 7 bases, and 7 bases stayed unmatched.